The present entry profiles one T cell receptor (beta chain) with its context. Trimming stripped 5 bases from V and 1 base from J, with 8 bases between. The CDR3 is made up of 12 amino acids. In germline, CDR1 is SQVTM, CDR2 ANQGSEA. Clones were sequenced by immunoSEQ multiplex PCR, and TCRdb holds only the in-frame ones, with some missing. The sample yields about 300,000 clones, around 88% seen once. This specimen belongs to a study of blood T cell repertoires in COVID-19. The receptor was isolated from a woman in her thirties who had recovered from COVID-19. Sequenced material: peripheral blood. The rearrangement joins TRBV29-1 to TRBJ1-1; weak D call: TRBD1 (6 bases). The CDR3 DNA follows: TGCAGCGTTAAGACAGGGAACACTGAAGCTTTCTTT. Protein: CSVKTGNTEAFF.